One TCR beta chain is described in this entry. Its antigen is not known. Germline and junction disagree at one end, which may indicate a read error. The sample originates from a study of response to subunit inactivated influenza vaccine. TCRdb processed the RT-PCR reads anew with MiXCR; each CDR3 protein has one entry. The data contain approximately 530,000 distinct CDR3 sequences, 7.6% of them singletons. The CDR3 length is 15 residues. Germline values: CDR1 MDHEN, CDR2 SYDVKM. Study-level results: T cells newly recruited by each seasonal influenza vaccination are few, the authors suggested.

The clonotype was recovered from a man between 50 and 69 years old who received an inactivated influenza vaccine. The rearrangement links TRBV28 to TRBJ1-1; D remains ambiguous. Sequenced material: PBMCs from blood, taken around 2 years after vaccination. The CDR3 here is CACSLQGGMNTEAFF. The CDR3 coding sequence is TGTGCCTGCAGCTTACAAGGCGGAATGAACACTGAAGCTTTCTTT.